This note documents a single TCR beta chain sequence. This sample stems from a study of cytomegalovirus exposure and HLA in healthy donors. The method was immunoSEQ multiplex PCR; TCRdb's version includes in-frame clones alone and lacks a portion of them. This sample has 220,000 or so clones, with approximately 80% found just once. Germline loops: CDR1 MNHNY, CDR2 SVGAGI (reference sequence). The CDR3 runs to 15 residues. V shed 1 base and J shed 0 bases, with 9 bases lying between them. This TCR was sampled from a woman aged 25 to 39 in good health and CMV-seropositive. V gene TRBV6-6 combines with J gene TRBJ1-1; D possibly corresponds to TRBD1 (6 bases). Source material: PBMCs. The CDR3 reads CASSYWTEMNTEAFF. The CDR3 nucleotides read TGTGCCAGCAGTTACTGGACAGAAATGAACACTGAAGCTTTCTTT.